Listed below are T cell receptor beta chains from one sample, sequenced in a study of cytomegalovirus exposure and HLA in healthy donors. Sequenced by immunoSEQ multiplex PCR; TCRdb stores in-frame clones only, minus some. The sample has about 120,000 clones; about 88% are singletons. The sequencing sample was made of PBMCs. The origin of the receptors is a woman aged 18-35 years in good health and CMV-seronegative. CDR3s include the opening cysteine and the closing phenylalanine or tryptophan. D genes are given only for firm matches. Clone size is not always given. Where it is, it says once, few, many or a class for expanded clones.

>-|TRBV27|-|TRBJ2-2
TGTGCCAGCAGTTTATGGCCCGGGGAGCTGTTTTTT
CASSLWPGELFF
>TRBD2|TRBV9|-|TRBJ2-1
TGTGCCAGCAGCGCCGGCGCGACTAGCGGGGGGGTTCAGTTCTTC
CASSAGATSGGVQFF
>TRBD1|TRBV6-1|-|TRBJ2-7
TGTGCCAGCAGAGGAGTGGGGACAGGTAACTACGAGCAGTACTTC
CASRGVGTGNYEQYF
>TRBD1|TRBV18|-|TRBJ1-1
TGTGCCAGCTCGCCACAGGGGGCTGCGAACACTGAAGCTTTCTTT
CASSPQGAANTEAFF
>-|TRBV11-2|-|TRBJ1-5
TGTGCCAGCAGCAACGACGACAGTTCATGGAGCAATCAGCCCCAGCATTTT
CASSNDDSSWSNQPQHF
>TRBD1|TRBV7-9|-|TRBJ1-2
TGTGCCAGCAGCTTAGAGGGGGCGCGTGGCTACACCTTC
CASSLEGARGYTF
>-|TRBV5-1|-|TRBJ2-5
TGCGCCAGCAGCCCCGGAGGGGGGGCTTATCAAGAGACCCAGTACTTC
CASSPGGGAYQETQYF
>-|TRBV5-1|-|TRBJ2-7
TGCGCCAGCAGCCAATATATGAGCTCCTACGAGCAGTACTTC
CASSQYMSSYEQYF
>TRBD1|TRBV5-4|-|TRBJ1-2
TGTGCCAGCACCGTGGACAGGGCGTTAGCTAACTATGGCTACACCTTC
CASTVDRALANYGYTF
>TRBD2|TRBV11-2|-|TRBJ2-1
TGTGCCAGCAGCGACCCACTAGCGGGAGAGTTCAATGAGCAGTTCTTC
CASSDPLAGEFNEQFF
>-|TRBV4-2|-|TRBJ1-2
TGTGCCAGCAGCAGGCAGGGTATCGAAGCTAACTATGGCTACACCTTC
CASSRQGIEANYGYTF
>TRBD1|TRBV2|-|TRBJ2-5
TGTGCCAGCAGTAAACAGGGGGCAAGGCAAGAGACCCAGTACTTC
CASSKQGARQETQYF
>-|TRBV5-1|once|TRBJ1-5
TGCGCCAGCAGCTTGGACGGTCAGCCCCAGCATTTT
CASSLDGQPQHF
>TRBD1|TRBV13|-|TRBJ2-7
TGTGCCAGCAGCTTAGGGTATGTGGGGACAGGGGCTTACGAGCAGTACTTC
CASSLGYVGTGAYEQYF
>TRBD2|TRBV6-1|-|TRBJ2-1
TGTGCCAGCAGTGAAGACGGACTAGCGGGGGCCTACAATGAGCAGTTCTTC
CASSEDGLAGAYNEQFF
>-|TRBV5-4|-|TRBJ2-6
TGTGCCAGCAGCTTAACAGGTTCTGGGGCCAACGTCCTGACTTTC
CASSLTGSGANVLTF
>-|TRBV11-2|-|TRBJ2-1
TGTGCCAGCAGCTTAGGATCGGGGAACAATGAGCAGTTCTTC
CASSLGSGNNEQFF
>-|TRBV30|-|TRBJ1-2
TGTGCCTGGAGCCATGTGTCCACCGGGATAGCTAACTATGGCTACACCTTC
CAWSHVSTGIANYGYTF
>TRBD1|TRBV6-5|-|TRBJ2-7
TGTGCCAGCAGTTTCCTGACAGGGCAGCAGTACTTC
CASSFLTGQQYF
>-|TRBV14|-|TRBJ2-3
TGTGCCAGCAGCTCGCAGATCCGAATGACAGCGTATTTT
CASSSQIRMTAYF
>-|TRBV5-1|-|TRBJ2-5
TGCGCCAGCAGCCTCTCAGGGATACAAGAGACCCAGTACTTC
CASSLSGIQETQYF
>-|TRBV7-2|-|TRBJ2-2
TGTGCCAGCAGCTTAGGGCCACAGGGAAACACCGGGGAGCTGTTTTTT
CASSLGPQGNTGELFF
>-|TRBV2|-|TRBJ2-5
TGTGCCAGCAGTTCTGCGGGTGGTGTGGAGACCCAGTACTTC
CASSSAGGVETQYF
>TRBD2|TRBV27|-|TRBJ2-1
TGTGCCAGCAGCTTAGCGGGTAGCTCCTACAATGAGCAGTTCTTC
CASSLAGSSYNEQFF